Presented here are 18 T cell receptor beta chains from one specimen sequenced in a study of shared clonotypes between healthy human individuals. This table comes from immunoSEQ multiplex PCR, and its TCRdb copy is limited to in-frame clones, with some not included. This table has 2 million to 2.5 million clones, just under 95% appearing once. The specimen sequenced was naive CD4+ T cells from PBMCs. The subset here: CD45RA+ positively selected. The receptors here all came from a man aged 18 to 29 in good health. Some clones in this sample may be carry-over from other donors' samples.

The V and J genes are TRBV7-2 and TRBJ2-1; 7 nucleotides line up with TRBD1. V was pared by 0 bases and J by 7 bases, with 6 bases of the junction left unmatched. The CDR3 runs to 15 residues. Germline V gene data show CDR1 as SGHTA and CDR2 as FQGNSA. The CDR3 bases are TGTGCCAGCAGCTTAGCGATGAGGGGGCGGAATGAGCAGTTCTTC. As protein: CASSLAMRGRNEQFF.

This sequence joins TRBV4-1 and TRBJ2-5, with D perhaps TRBD2 (6 bases). This CDR3 comprises 16 residues. In germline, CDR1 is MGHRA, CDR2 YSYEKL. Trimming took 4 bases from V and 5 from J, leaving 20 bases between them. The CDR3 is CASSRLPGGSKETQYF. Written as DNA, the CDR3 is TGCGCCAGCAGCCGCCTGCCTGGAGGGTCCAAGGAGACCCAGTACTTC.

The V and J genes are TRBV9 and TRBJ2-7; D tentatively fits TRBD1 or TRBD2 (6 bases each). V lost 3 bases and J 0 bases, leaving 16 bases between the germline ends. Germline lookup yields CDR1 SGDLS and CDR2 YYNGEE. The CDR3 runs to 16 residues. The CDR3 sequence: CASSEGGTAYSYEQYF. CDR3 nucleotide sequence: TGTGCCAGCAGCGAGGGGGGAACAGCCTACTCCTACGAGCAGTACTTC.

This clone was seen a single time. V is TRBV5-4 and J is TRBJ2-1; either TRBD1 or TRBD2 may fit D (6 bases each). CDR1 and CDR2 (germline): SGHNT, YYREEE (reference sequence). Deletions cut 4 bases from V and 7 bases from J, with 27 bases between. CDR3 length equals 18 residues. CDR3 DNA sequence: TGTGCCAGCAGCCCCCGCGGGACACTTTCGGGGACGGGAAATGAGCAGTTCTTC. Its protein product is CASSPRGTLSGTGNEQFF.

The chain recombines TRBV5-1 with TRBJ1-1, with 8 bases fitting TRBD1. Unmatched junction bases numbered 8, after V lost 7 bases and J lost 0 bases. The germline CDR1 and CDR2 sequences are SGHRS and YFSETQ. This CDR3 has 15 amino acids. CDR3 in amino acids: CASLPGGFMNTEAFF. In DNA form, the CDR3 reads TGCGCCAGCCTACCAGGGGGCTTCATGAACACTGAAGCTTTCTTT.

The chain employs TRBV7-2 and TRBJ1-2; D is ambiguous. V lost 6 bases to trimming and J lost 4 bases, with 15 bases between them. In germline, CDR1 is SGHTA, CDR2 FQGNSA. The CDR3 covers 14 residues. For the CDR3, the DNA is TGTGCCAGCAGGACTACCGGACGGCCCTATGGCTACACCTTC. Amino acid sequence: CASRTTGRPYGYTF.

V and J are TRBV7-8 and TRBJ1-1; TRBD1 matches at 9 bases. J was trimmed by 1 base and V by 3 bases; bases with no gene match: 3. This CDR3 spans 15 amino acids. Germline loops: CDR1 SGHVS, CDR2 FQNEAQ. The CDR3 DNA is TGTGCCAGCAGCTTCCGGACAGGGGCGAACACTGAAGCTTTCTTT. Amino acid sequence: CASSFRTGANTEAFF.

The chain combines TRBV18 with TRBJ1-5; 8 positions match TRBD1. Germline V gene lookup returns CDR1 KGHSH and CDR2 LQKENI. V lost 3 bases and J lost 7; bases outside the gene matches: 8. The CDR3 covers 15 residues. CDR3 DNA: TGTGCCAGCTCACCTAGACAGGGGCTGGACCAGCCCCAGCATTTT. Its translation: CASSPRQGLDQPQHF.

This chain uses TRBV7-9 with TRBJ2-3, with 7 bases that match TRBD2. V was pared by 8 bases and J by 4 bases, with 12 bases of the junction left unmatched. Germline CDR1 is SEHNR and CDR2 is FQNEAQ (reference sequence). This CDR3 region has 15 residues. CDR3 amino acids: CASVLGGGTSDTQYF. The DNA for the CDR3 is TGTGCCAGCGTCTTGGGGGGAGGGACCTCAGATACGCAGTATTTT.

V is TRBV30 and J is TRBJ2-5; D is unresolved. The V end was cut by 2 bases, the J end by 6 bases, with 7 bases between. In germline, CDR1 is GTSNPN, CDR2 SVGIG (reference sequence). The CDR3 is 11 residues long. The CDR3 DNA is TGTGCCTGGAGTAGAGTGCAGACCCAGTACTTC. Translation gives CAWSRVQTQYF.

The chain carries TRBV18 and TRBJ2-3, with 8 positions matching TRBD1. This CDR3 has 17 amino acids. The V and J ends lost 5 bases and 0 bases, in that order; junction bases with no gene match: 10. Germline V gives CDR1 KGHSH, CDR2 LQKENI. The CDR3 sequence: CASSSFSQGASTDTQYF. The DNA for the CDR3 is TGTGCCAGCTCATCATTCTCCCAGGGGGCCAGCACAGATACGCAGTATTTT.

Comments on this clone: The same CDR3 arises from other DNA sequences in this sample as well. The V call is TRBV30, the J call TRBJ1-5, with 9 bases aligning to TRBD1. CDR3 length: 14 residues. CDR1 and CDR2 (germline): GTSNPN, SVGIG (reference sequence). V lost 0 bases, J lost 6 bases, and 3 bases stayed unmatched. This CDR3 is CAWSVGQGGQPQHF. CDR3 nucleotides: TGTGCCTGGAGTGTGGGACAGGGTGGTCAGCCCCAGCATTTT.

CDR3 bases: TGCGCCAGCAGCCCACCAACCGGGACAGAAGAAGCTTTCTTT. As protein: CASSPPTGTEEAFF. The chain employs TRBV5-1 and TRBJ1-1, with TRBD1 matching over 7 bases. The V segment lost 4 bases and the J segment 8 bases; nucleotides outside the gene matches: 11. CDR3 length equals 14 residues. Per germline, CDR1 SGHRS and CDR2 YFSETQ.

The table lists this clone with a few counts. This CDR3 is CAYRTGDFRNQPQHF. CDR3 nucleotide sequence: TGTGCCTACCGGACAGGGGATTTTCGCAATCAGCCCCAGCATTTT. The rearrangement joins TRBV30 to TRBJ1-5, with 9 nucleotides matching TRBD1. This CDR3 is 15 amino acids long. Germline values: CDR1 GTSNPN, CDR2 SVGIG (reference sequence). Losses at the gene ends were 7 bases for V and 2 bases for J; bases not matched to a gene: 9.

This clone is a singleton in its sample. J is TRBJ1-1 and V is TRBV5-1, with no clear D. Trimming removed 5 bases at V and 4 bases at J, with 9 bases between. This CDR3 has 12 residues. Germline-derived CDR1 and CDR2 are SGHRS and YFSETQ. The CDR3 DNA reads TGCGCCAGCAGGGACTTCACCACTGAAGCTTTCTTT. Protein: CASRDFTTEAFF.

The chain carries TRBV6-1 and TRBJ1-2; the D gene is possibly TRBD1 (6 bases). This CDR3 has 13 amino acids. Per the germline V gene, CDR1 is MNHNS and CDR2 is SASEGT. Trimming left V 1 base short and J 8 bases short, with 11 bases between. The DNA for the CDR3 is TGTGCCAGCAGTGAAGGGACAGCGGGGGGCTACACCTTC. This gives the protein CASSEGTAGGYTF.

The genes are TRBV19 and TRBJ1-3; perhaps TRBD1 as D (5 bases). This CDR3 has 16 residues. V shed 7 bases and J shed 3 bases, with 19 bases lying between them. The germline CDR1 and CDR2 sequences are LNHDA and SQIVND (reference sequence). Here the CDR3 DNA reads TGTGCCAGTACCCCTGGGGCCGGGGTACTTGGAAACACCATATATTTT. Translating gives CASTPGAGVLGNTIYF.

The rearrangement uses TRBV5-4 and TRBJ1-5; D possibly corresponds to TRBD1 (6 bases). The CDR3 extends over 16 amino acids. Trimming left V 3 bases short and J 7 bases short, with 20 bases between. CDR1 is SGHNT, CDR2 YYREEE, per germline (reference sequence). This chain's CDR3 is CASSSGGGGTDQPQHF. The CDR3 nucleotides are TGTGCCAGCAGCTCTGGCGGAGGGGGGACCGACCAGCCCCAGCATTTT.